This TCR beta chain came from a study of cytomegalovirus exposure and HLA in healthy donors (TCRdb year 2017). Study-level background: An earlier analysis of a few hundred of the donors reported about 260 Gb of sequence data and 117 million unique TCR beta sequences obtained from around 190 million T cells. Roughly 300 gigabases of sequencing data and 70 million to 100 million unique TCR sequences made up an early release that covered 500 to 650 HLA-typed donors. Among the approximately 430 genotyped donors, 75% to 90% belonged to the genetic ancestry cluster associated with self-reported Caucasian donors. The study aimed to test whether signatures of past pathogen exposure could be identified by cataloging public T cell receptors. The study used immunosequencing to profile the T cell repertoires of approximately 690 subjects and linked those repertoires to cytomegalovirus serostatus. Besides the first cohort of 550 to 750 subjects, a separate validation cohort made up of about 120 different subjects was used. To predict cytomegalovirus infection status, the study brought together high-throughput TCR immunosequencing, statistical association of individual TCRs with disease status, and machine learning. To study patterns of TCR occurrence, a later analysis re-analyzed previously published TCR beta repertoires from 500 to 850 donors and added high-resolution HLA genotyping. Rather than using new phenotypic data, the later analysis identified candidate immune exposures from TCR beta sequences and from how often those sequences occurred across donors. To decide whether each TCR beta V gene segment behaved as functional or pseudogenic, an earlier analysis of some 600 of the donors relied on high-throughput TCR beta sequencing. Donor age, sex, ethnicity and CMV serostatus were compiled alongside the repertoire data. A later genetic analysis took genome-wide SNP genotypes for about three fifths of the 666 donors and used that subset as a discovery cohort. All discovery cohort repertoires had been generated using a single sequencing platform. HLA typing covered class I and class II loci at four-digit resolution. The number of typed donors differed by locus: about 629-630 for A, B, C, DRB1 and DQB1; 500 to 550 for DQA1; around 610 for DPA1; and roughly 470 for DPB1. Roughly 5 DR-DQ haplotypes were treated as single units for association and clustering because of strong linkage in the cohort. Among almost 400 genotyped donors of the cohort, an average of approximately 250,000 unique TCR beta nucleotide sequences were sequenced per donor, roughly 20% of them non-productive.

Libraries were prepared through the immunoSEQ multiplex PCR assay. A mixture of 60 forward primers for TCR Vbeta segments and 13 reverse primers for TCR Jbeta segments was used in the multiplex PCR. Amplification of the CDR3 region of rearranged TCR beta genes was performed with a multiplex PCR assay on genomic DNA. Amplified TCR beta libraries were sequenced as 87-base-pair reads on the Illumina HiSeq System. The published analysis was carried out like this. Across the roughly 670 repertoires, a later analysis counted approximately 83 million unique TCR beta chains, approximately 10 million of which were shared by at least two donors. A nearest-neighbor algorithm error-corrected the raw reads and collapsed the reads into unique sequences, merging closely related sequences to remove PCR and sequencing errors. V, D and J gene segments were assigned by aligning CDR3 sequences to IMGT reference sequences. For a sequence to be retained, a match of at least six nucleotides to both a V gene segment and a J gene segment was required. Rearrangements were called productive when the CDR3 lacked stop codons and stayed in frame with V and J; all others were non-productive. CDR3 was defined according to IMGT convention as the region running from the second conserved V-encoded cysteine to the conserved J-encoded phenylalanine. Sequences without an unambiguous match to a single V gene segment were excluded from the earlier analysis of 500 to 700 of the donors. In an earlier analysis of several hundred of the donors, V segments were called functional above 56.7% productive rearrangements and were called segregating when the between-donor standard deviation exceeded 5%. A statistical classification framework was built for diagnosing cytomegalovirus status from the catalog of TCR beta chain sequences. In a later analysis, V and J genes were assigned by comparing TCR nucleotide sequences against IMGT/GENE-DB human TR gene sequences. Using the TCRdist pipeline, a later analysis assigned CDR3 sequences along with most-parsimonious VDJ recombination scenarios. In a later analysis, each TCR beta chain was defined by its CDR3 amino acid sequence together with its V-gene family, and reads without a unique V-gene family were excluded. To address suspected cross-contamination and a sequencing artifact, a later analysis removed approximately 600 highly shared, low-generation-probability nucleotide sequences. A later analysis calculated a clonal expansion index for each public chain from normalized within-repertoire ranks of inferred template counts. In a later analysis, generation probabilities were computed with a VDJ recombination model fitted to out-of-frame rearrangements, and the resulting probabilities were checked against IGoR. Hypergeometric tests were used in a later analysis to score TCR-TCR, TCR-HLA and TCR-CMV co-occurrence, with a repertoire-size bias correction applied to the TCR pairs. A later analysis estimated false discovery rates by permuting HLA or CMV assignments 20 times. A later analysis grouped co-occurring TCRs with DBSCAN, adding TCRdist sequence similarity when clustering within HLA-allele-positive subsets. Repertoires with fewer than 30,000 or more than 120,000 public chains, plus five repertoires with anomalous nucleotide sharing, were excluded from co-occurrence clustering. Held by TCRdb, this immuneACCESS table contains in-frame sequences only and omits some clones. Under half of the omission traces to an unresolved V gene where checked; the cause of the rest is unknown. From that table come the V and J calls and clone size; the DNA was used to work out D and trimming. A total of around 140,000 clones appear in this sample, about three quarters of them only once. Jointly, the top ten make up around 13% of the sample.

This clone was picked up a small number of times. There is no known antigen for this receptor. No qualities accompany the bases; no much larger clone lies one base away. In total, roughly 670 healthy bone marrow donors made up the cohort. All cohort members were sampled while nominally healthy, although unrecorded immune exposures were likely present. The donor was CMV seropositive and was included in the group of 300 or so seropositive cohort members. A peripheral blood sample was provided by each donor, and peripheral blood mononuclear cells were used for TCR beta sequencing. The Qiagen DNeasy Blood Extraction Kit was used to extract genomic DNA from the blood cell samples. Study-level results and caveats: The 87-base-pair reads could not distinguish some IMGT-functional V segments, including TRBV6-2 and TRBV6-3, so those segments were excluded. Several of the top co-occurrence clusters appeared to be linked to parvovirus B19, influenza, CMV and Epstein-Barr virus, according to a later analysis. The study listed approximately 150 TCR beta chains as associated with cytomegalovirus. Only TCR beta chains were sequenced in this cohort, and the absence of alpha or paired-chain data limited detectable features. A later analysis found that TCR association rates varied across HLA loci, with DRB1 alleles showing the most associated TCRs and HLA-C alleles the fewest. For the cohort, immune exposure information was limited to CMV serostatus. A group of highly shared sequence variants was considered likely to be a technical artifact of the sequencing pipeline. A later analysis found that most CMV-associated TCR beta chains appeared HLA-restricted, with HLA associations seemingly driven largely by CMV exposure. Correlated functional status among segregating V segments might be attributable to linkage disequilibrium, but an unknown experimental factor could not be ruled out. Specific HLA alleles were associated with 15,000 to 20,000 TCR beta sequences at a false discovery rate of 0.05 in a later analysis. Because HLA typing was unavailable for some donors at each locus, only the typed subset was used in association tests. An association between a missense DCLRE1C variant and V-gene and J-gene trimming of TCR beta chains was found in a later genetic analysis and replicated in an independent cohort. According to the authors, the approach could potentially be generalized to other disease states and immunological phenotypes. Compared with equally common non-associated chains, HLA-associated TCR beta chains in a later analysis were more clonally expanded and had lower generation probabilities. The presence/absence analyses assumed that sequencing depth was roughly uniform across donors, and that assumption may not be true. When HLA alleles, especially DR and DQ, strongly co-occurred, TCR associations were difficult to assign to individual alleles. Because counts were too low, seventeen rarely observed V segments, including chromosome 9 orphons, were left out of the earlier analysis of some 600 of the donors. An earlier analysis of around 600 of the donors showed that most TCR beta V segments appeared in productive rearrangements either about 90% or about 30% of the time, which broadly matched IMGT annotations. A few of the identified cytomegalovirus-associated TCR beta chains were confirmed in vitro to be specific for cytomegalovirus antigens. A further reported finding was that TCR beta sequences accurately predicted the HLA-A and HLA-B alleles for most subjects in the first cohort. Cytomegalovirus status was reported to be diagnosed by the classifier with high specificity and sensitivity in both the original and validation cohorts. A later genetic analysis reported fewer N-insertions in productive TCRs among donors in an Asian-associated ancestry cluster than the roughly 650-donor mean. Most TCR sequences were observed very rarely across donors, whereas some public TCRs were present in many individuals.

The CDR3, cysteine through phenylalanine, is 17 amino acids long. Left in the record is the CDR3 DNA by itself, 51 bases read in frame from the first base. The CDR1 and CDR2 encoded by the germline V gene (reference sequence) are SEHNR and FQNEAQ. V lost 5 bases and J lost 6 bases, and the count of bases not matched to a germline gene is 14. The material sequenced was PBMCs. The chain was built from TRBV7-9 and TRBJ2-2, with 8 central nucleotides matching TRBD2. This clonotype was obtained from a man aged 35 to 55 in good health and CMV-seropositive. Here is the DNA: TGTGCCAGCAGCCCCCCACCGGGACTAGAGACCCCCGGGGAGCTGTTTTTT. Its coded protein is CASSPPPGLETPGELFF.